The next 26 T cell receptor beta chains were all read from a single sample in a study of CD8 T cells in ankylosing spondylitis. TCRdb independently ran MiXCR on the 5' RACE reads; one entry per CDR3 protein. This sample has about 250,000 distinct CDR3 sequences; under 12% occur once, and the top ten carry approximately 2.5%. Source material: blood, either unsorted or a sorted T cell fraction (not recorded which). The receptors stem from a male donor with ankylosing spondylitis or in good health (not recorded which).

At least ten counts were recorded for this clonotype. The chain is built from TRBV29-1 and TRBJ2-1, with TRBD1 matching over 8 bases. Unmatched junction bases numbered 12, after V lost 7 bases and J lost 10 bases. Germline loops: CDR1 SQVTM, CDR2 ANQGSEA. CDR3 size: 13 residues. CDR3 nucleotide sequence: TGCAGCGGGGGACAGGTCCCTTCTTACGAGCAGTTCTTC. It yields the protein CSGGQVPSYEQFF.

This clonotype was counted many times. The chain carries TRBV13 and TRBJ2-3, with D hard to call. Germline V gene sequence: CDR1 PRHDT, CDR2 FYEKMQ (reference sequence). V lost 2 bases and J lost 2, with 2 bases in between. The CDR3 loop spans 12 amino acids. This chain's CDR3 is CASSLFTDTQYF. The CDR3 DNA reads as TGTGCCAGCAGCTTATTCACAGATACGCAGTATTTT.

The J gene is TRBJ1-5, the V gene TRBV4-2; TRBD1 matches at 7 bases. Germline values: CDR1 LGHNA, CDR2 YNFKEQ. The V segment lost 3 bases and the J segment 7 bases; nucleotides outside the gene matches: 9. The CDR3 length is 15 residues. CDR3 DNA sequence: TGTGCCAGCAGCCAGGCGACAGGGACGGGGCAGCCCCAGCATTTT. The encoded protein is CASSQATGTGQPQHF.

This clonotype was observed many times. The V call is TRBV5-1, the J call TRBJ2-3; 7 bases align to TRBD1. This CDR3 spans 15 amino acids. V was clipped by 3 bases and J by 0 bases; unmatched bases: 4. Per the germline V gene, CDR1 is SGHRS and CDR2 is YFSETQ. The DNA of the CDR3 is TGCGCCAGCAGCTCGACGACAGGGAGCACAGATACGCAGTATTTT. This sequence encodes CASSSTTGSTDTQYF.

This clonotype appeared many times. CDR3 residues: CASSLGSGAAETQYF. The CDR3 DNA reads TGCGCCAGCAGCTTGGGGTCGGGGGCGGCGGAGACCCAGTACTTC. This chain joins TRBV5-1 and TRBJ2-5; either TRBD1 or TRBD2 may supply D (6 bases each). V was trimmed by 0 bases and J by 5 bases, leaving 14 bases between them. The CDR3 extends over 15 amino acids. In germline, CDR1 is SGHRS, CDR2 YFSETQ.

In its sample, this clonotype was seen a few times. V is TRBV18 and J is TRBJ2-3; 8 positions agree with TRBD2. The CDR3 runs to 17 residues. The V segment lost 6 bases and the J segment 2 bases; nucleotides outside the gene matches: 13. Per the germline V gene, CDR1 is KGHSH and CDR2 is LQKENI. CDR3 protein: CASSIAGRSFPTDTQYF. DNA for the CDR3: TGTGCCAGCTCGATAGCGGGACGGTCTTTCCCCACAGATACGCAGTATTTT. Together with reference TRBV18 and TRBJ2-3, the CDR3 gives the full variable domain: NAGVMQNPRHLVRRRGQEARLRCSPMKGHSHVYWYRQLPEEGLKFMVYLQKENIIDESGMPKERFSAEFPKEGPSILRIQQVVRGDSAAYFCASSIAGRSFPTDTQYFGPGTRLTVL.

This CDR3 is CASSLVVAEYEQYF. In DNA form, the CDR3 reads TGTGCCAGCAGCTTAGTGGTCGCTGAGTACGAGCAGTACTTC. The chain recombines TRBV7-2 with TRBJ2-7; D remains unclear. Germline lookup yields CDR1 SGHTA and CDR2 FQGNSA. The CDR3 runs 14 residues. The V and J ends lost 1 base and 4 bases respectively, with 11 bases between them.

Here the CDR3 reads CASSILLAGAYNEQFF. The CDR3 nucleotides read TGTGCCAGCAGCATACTACTAGCGGGGGCCTACAATGAGCAGTTCTTC. The chain combines TRBV7-9 with TRBJ2-1, with 11 bases that match TRBD2. V shed 5 bases, J shed 2 bases, and the junction held 5 bases outside the gene matches. Looked up from germline, CDR1 is SEHNR and CDR2 is FQNEAQ (reference sequence). CDR3 size: 16 residues. The whole variable domain, filled in from reference TRBV7-9 and TRBJ2-1, reads DTGVSQNPRHKITKRGQNVTFRCDPISEHNRLYWYRQTLGQGPEFLTYFQNEAQLEKSRLLSDRFSAERPKGSFSTLEIQRTEQGDSAMYLCASSILLAGAYNEQFFGPGTRLTVL.

This clonotype was seen repeatedly, ten times or more. V usage is TRBV5-1 and J usage is TRBJ2-3; D remains unclear. Germline assignment: CDR1 SGHRS and CDR2 YFSETQ. V was pared by 5 bases and J by 2 bases, with 12 bases between. CDR3 length: 14 residues. DNA for the CDR3: TGCGCCAGCAGGGGCAGGACCTACACAGATACGCAGTATTTT. This translates into CASRGRTYTDTQYF.

The V gene is TRBV15, the J gene TRBJ1-5; D remains ambiguous. Trimming shortened V by 0 bases and J by 4 bases, and 10 bases separated the two germline ends. CDR3 length: 15 amino acids. CDR1 is LNHNV and CDR2 is YYDKDF in the germline V gene (reference sequence). This CDR3 is CATSRDSGLNQPQHF. The DNA for the CDR3 is TGTGCCACCAGCAGAGATAGCGGCCTAAATCAGCCCCAGCATTTT.

This clonotype was observed many times. The V gene is TRBV12-5, the J gene TRBJ2-5; maybe TRBD2 (6 bases). Germline CDR1 is LGHNT and CDR2 is FRNRAP. V was cut by 7 bases and J by 10 bases, with 16 bases left in between. The CDR3 has 12 amino acids. CDR3 nucleotide sequence: TGTGCTAGTGCTCGGGAGCCCAAGTACCAGTACTTC. Translation: CASAREPKYQYF.

This clonotype was found a few times. The chain couples TRBV20-1 to TRBJ1-2; D not certain. Germline-derived CDR1 and CDR2 are DFQATT and SNEGSKA (reference sequence). Trimming took off 0 bases at V and 1 base at J, with 18 bases between the two ends. The CDR3 has 17 amino acids. The CDR3 sequence: CSARDSFAATLNYGYTF. In nucleotides, the CDR3 is TGCAGTGCTAGAGATTCTTTCGCGGCCACGCTTAACTATGGCTACACCTTC.

This clonotype appeared many times. The CDR3 DNA is TGCGCCAGCAGCCGAGAGTATAATGAGCAGTTCTTC. It codes for CASSREYNEQFF. The genes are TRBV4-1 and TRBJ2-1; D remains ambiguous. Trimming stripped 4 bases from V and 7 bases from J, with 8 bases between. The CDR3 length is 12 residues. Germline V gives CDR1 MGHRA, CDR2 YSYEKL.

This clonotype was counted at least ten times. The rearrangement joins TRBV12-3 or TRBV12-4 to TRBJ2-3; D is undetermined. The CDR3 consists of 13 residues. Trimming took off 2 bases at V and 2 bases at J, with 5 bases between the two ends. This CDR3 is CASSLSHTDTQYF. The CDR3 DNA reads TGTGCCAGCAGTTTATCCCACACAGATACGCAGTATTTT.

V gene TRBV4-2 combines with J gene TRBJ2-3, with 14 bases fitting TRBD2. The V segment lost 3 bases and the J segment 6 bases; nucleotides outside the gene matches: 8. The CDR3 loop spans 17 amino acids. Germline CDR1 LGHNA, CDR2 YNFKEQ. The CDR3 is CASSHATGTSGGDTQYF. The DNA for the CDR3 is TGTGCCAGCAGCCATGCTACAGGGACTAGCGGGGGCGATACGCAGTATTTT.

The table lists this clonotype with a few counts. The chain recombines TRBV27 with TRBJ2-7, with TRBD1 matching 10 bases. Germline-derived CDR1 and CDR2 are MNHEY and SMNVEV (reference sequence). The CDR3 consists of 15 residues. V gave up 0 bases and J gave up 5 bases; unmatched junction bases: 4. The CDR3 DNA follows: TGTGCCAGCAGTTTATCGGGACAGGGGTGGGACGAGCAGTACTTC. It encodes CASSLSGQGWDEQYF.

With respect to this clonotype: An end of the junction does not agree with germline; a read error may underlie this. The rearrangement uses TRBV11-1 and TRBJ1-1; D remains ambiguous. Germline CDR1 reads SGHAT; CDR2 reads FQDESV (reference sequence). This CDR3 has 12 amino acids. For the CDR3, the DNA is TGTGCCAGCAGCTTAGAGGGATCGGCCTTTGGCTTT. Translating it yields CASSLEGSAFGF.

The CDR3 bases are TGTGCCAGCAGCTTATCTAATGGGCCGGGCTATGGCTACACCTTC. Its translation is CASSLSNGPGYGYTF. The chain combines TRBV7-9 with TRBJ1-2; the D is unclear. The V end lost 2 bases, the J end lost 4 bases, and 14 bases lay between the germline ends. This CDR3 is built from 15 residues. Germline loops: CDR1 SEHNR, CDR2 FQNEAQ (reference sequence).

The chain links TRBV7-9 to TRBJ1-1, with TRBD1 identical over 8 bases. The CDR3 contains 15 residues. Germline assignment: CDR1 SEHNR and CDR2 FQNEAQ (reference sequence). J was trimmed by 1 base and V by 4 bases; bases with no gene match: 5. CDR3 loop: CASSSWTGRNTEAFF. The CDR3 nucleotides are TGTGCCAGCAGCTCCTGGACAGGGAGGAACACTGAAGCTTTCTTT.

This clonotype was seen repeatedly, ten times or more. This rearrangement joins TRBV7-9 to TRBJ2-3; D uncertain. The CDR3 contains 12 residues. The V and J ends lost 2 bases and 5 bases respectively, with 5 bases between them. Germline-derived CDR1 and CDR2 are SEHNR and FQNEAQ (reference sequence). The DNA for the CDR3 is TGTGCCAGCAGCTTATCACTAGATACGCAGTATTTT. Translation gives CASSLSLDTQYF.

This clonotype was detected ten times or more. The V gene is TRBV4-1, the J gene TRBJ1-2; no reliable D call. V gave up 0 bases and J gave up 4 bases, with 3 bases separating them. Germline assignment: CDR1 MGHRA and CDR2 YSYEKL. There are 12 residues in the CDR3. In DNA form, the CDR3 reads TGCGCCAGCAGCCAAGAGGCCTATGGCTACACCTTC. Its protein is CASSQEAYGYTF.

This clonotype has more than one count but fewer than ten. V is TRBV10-2 and J is TRBJ1-6; 7 positions match TRBD1. Trimming took 2 bases from V and 7 from J; bases not matched to a gene: 5. CDR3 size: 15 residues. The germline V gene encodes CDR1 WSHSY and CDR2 SAAADI. CDR3 region: CASSEVDRANSPLHF. The CDR3 nucleotides read TGCGCCAGCAGTGAGGTAGACAGGGCGAATTCACCCCTCCACTTT.

This clonotype was seen ten or more times. The chain employs TRBV12-3 or TRBV12-4 and TRBJ2-7, with D perhaps TRBD2 (6 bases). The CDR3 runs to 13 residues. V was cut by 8 bases and J by 3 bases, with 14 bases left in between. CDR3 protein: CASGDWDRYEQYF. CDR3 nucleotide sequence: TGTGCCAGCGGGGACTGGGACCGCTACGAGCAGTACTTC.

The rearrangement links TRBV12-3 or TRBV12-4 to TRBJ2-1; D possibly corresponds to TRBD1 (7 bases). This CDR3 is 14 amino acids long. Trimming took 5 bases from V and 2 from J, leaving 10 bases between them. The chain's CDR3 is CASSRGTAYNEQFF. DNA of the CDR3: TGTGCCAGCAGTCGCGGGACAGCCTACAATGAGCAGTTCTTC.

The gene calls are TRBV10-2 and TRBJ1-5; 8 positions match TRBD1. The CDR3 length is 15 residues. Germline-derived CDR1 and CDR2 are WSHSY and SAAADI. V dropped 8 bases and J dropped 7; count of bases not matched to a gene: 13. CDR3 sequence reads: CASAPGQARGQPQHF. Here the CDR3 DNA reads TGCGCCAGCGCCCCGGGACAGGCGAGGGGCCAGCCCCAGCATTTT.

Details on this clonotype: Possible read error: a much larger clone is one base away. The chain recombines TRBV30 with TRBJ1-1; the D is unclear. The CDR3 runs to 13 residues. Germline CDR1 reads GTSNPN; CDR2 reads SVGIG (reference sequence). CDR3 region: CAWSVVVYTAAFF. The CDR3 DNA follows: TGTGCCTGGAGTGTAGTCGTATACACTGCAGCTTTCTTT.